This T cell receptor (beta chain) was profiled in a study of blood T cell repertoires in COVID-19. Turning to the study itself: Acute-phase and convalescent COVID-19 samples originated in the United States, Italy and Spain.

Only in-frame clones appear in the TCRdb table, and some are missing; sequencing was by immunoSEQ multiplex PCR. Of 180,000 or so clones listed, approximately 85% are singletons. Germline V CDR1 and CDR2: MNHEY, SVGEGT. This CDR3 is 15 amino acids long. The V and J ends lost 2 bases and 5 bases, in that order; junction bases with no gene match: 5. Participants were aged about 18 to 95 years, lived in some 23 US areas, and enrolled virtually. The study counted Cohort 3 donors as recovered given two negative PCRs, clearance, or symptom resolution. The source is a young woman who had recovered from COVID-19. The chain recombines TRBV6-2 or TRBV6-3 with TRBJ2-2; 7 nucleotides match TRBD2. The specimen sequenced was PBMCs or T cells enriched from blood (not recorded which). Here the CDR3 reads CASSYAGGSTGELFF. As DNA, the CDR3 is TGTGCCAGCAGTTACGCGGGCGGGAGTACCGGGGAGCTGTTTTTT.